Shown below are 18 T cell receptor beta chains from a single sample sequenced in a study of blood T cells in healthy people across ages. Combining a sample-barcoded 5' primer with a J-beta primer mix, a second PCR ran for roughly 6 to 12 cycles. TCRdb used MiXCR to reprocess the 5' RACE reads, holding one entry per CDR3 protein. The data hold approximately 670,000 distinct CDR3 sequences, with 40% to 50% observed a single time. Sample: blood. These receptors were taken from a man of 80 years or more in good health.

This clonotype was observed a handful of times. The chain uses TRBV3-1 and TRBJ2-6, with D perhaps TRBD2 (7 bases). The V end lost 7 bases, the J end lost 0 bases, and 19 bases lay between the germline ends. The CDR3 length is 18 residues. Germline V gene sequence: CDR1 LGHDT, CDR2 YNNKEL (reference sequence). The CDR3 DNA is TGTGCCAGCACGAAACGGGGGGCAGAGAGCTCTGGGGCCAACGTCCTGACTTTC. This sequence encodes CASTKRGAESSGANVLTF.

The chain employs TRBV11-3 and TRBJ2-4, with a weak D call TRBD1 (6 bases). The end of the DNA is better explained by TRBJ2-7, so the J call may be wrong. The CDR3 length is 16 residues. Germline V CDR1 and CDR2: SGHNT, YENEEA. CDR3 DNA sequence: TGTGCCAGCAGCTTAGATCAAGTACAGGGACGGGACGAGCAGTACTTC. It is translated as CASSLDQVQGRDEQYF.

The CDR3 here is CASSYVVGTGISGANVLTF. DNA of the CDR3: TGTGCCAGCAGTTACGTCGTTGGGACAGGCATCTCTGGGGCCAACGTCCTGACTTTC. The chain combines TRBV6-2 or TRBV6-3 with TRBJ2-6; 8 nucleotides line up with TRBD1. In germline, CDR1 is MNHEY, CDR2 SVGEGT. The CDR3 runs 19 residues. V was clipped by 2 bases and J by 0 bases; unmatched bases: 9.

As to this clonotype: A much larger clone lies a single base off, so this may be a read error. The chain recombines TRBV7-2 with TRBJ2-1; 7 bases line up with TRBD1. The CDR3 sequence is 14 residues long. The germline CDR1 and CDR2 sequences are SGHTA and FQGNSA. With 5 bases clipped from V and 8 bases from J, the junction kept 9 bases outside the gene matches. The CDR3 sequence: CASSPGQEEDEQFF. The CDR3 coding sequence is TGTGCCAGCAGCCCTGGACAGGAGGAGGATGAGCAGTTCTTC. Together with reference TRBV7-2 and TRBJ2-1, the CDR3 gives the full variable domain: GAGVSQSPSNKVTEKGKDVELRCDPISGHTALYWYRQSLGQGLEFLIYFQGNSAPDKSGLPSDRFSAERTGGSVSTLTIQRTQQEDSAVYLCASSPGQEEDEQFFGPGTRLTVL.

The chain links TRBV3-1 to TRBJ1-2; TRBD1 matches 9 bases. Germline V CDR1 and CDR2: LGHDT, YNNKEL (reference sequence). This CDR3 comprises 17 residues. J gave up 0 bases and V 8 bases, and 13 bases lay outside the gene matches. The CDR3 DNA follows: TGTGCCAGCGGCCCAGGACAGGGGAGGAACCCTAACTATGGCTACACCTTC. The encoded protein is CASGPGQGRNPNYGYTF. The variable domain in full, with the rest retrieved from reference TRBV3-1 and TRBJ1-2, is DTAVSQTPKYLVTQMGNDKSIKCEQNLGHDTMYWYKQDSKKFLKIMFSYNNKELIINETVPNRFSPKSPDKAHLNLHINSLELGDSAVYFCASGPGQGRNPNYGYTFGSGTRLTVV.

The chain joins TRBV18 to TRBJ2-1; 7 nucleotides match TRBD1. This CDR3 is built from 16 residues. Germline V gene lookup returns CDR1 KGHSH and CDR2 LQKENI. After removal of 1 base from V and 3 bases from J, the junction contained 6 bases not matched to a gene. Here the CDR3 reads CASSPLGTAIYNEQFF. The CDR3 DNA follows: TGTGCCAGCTCACCACTCGGGACAGCGATCTACAATGAGCAGTTCTTC.

J is TRBJ2-3 and V is TRBV20-1; 9 bases are shared with TRBD2. Germline V gene lookup returns CDR1 DFQATT and CDR2 SNEGSKA (reference sequence). V lost 0 bases to trimming and J lost 6 bases; unmatched junction nucleotides: 13. This CDR3 contains 17 residues. CDR3 sequence reads: CSARDLGAGGDGDTQYF. CDR3 nucleotides: TGCAGTGCTAGAGATCTTGGCGCGGGAGGGGACGGGGATACGCAGTATTTT.

This clonotype was found a few times. This sequence joins TRBV29-1 and TRBJ2-5, with TRBD2 as a possible D gene (9 bases). Germline CDR1 is SQVTM and CDR2 is ANQGSEA. The ends were cut back, 4 bases at V and 11 bases at J, with 23 bases in the middle. The CDR3 extends over 14 amino acids. CDR3 DNA: TGCAGCGTTGGAGTGACAGGGGCGGGGGGGGAGCAGTACTTC. Protein sequence: CSVGVTGAGGEQYF.

This clonotype was found many times. J is TRBJ1-2 and V is TRBV7-2; D is ambiguous. Germline V gives CDR1 SGHTA, CDR2 FQGNSA. The CDR3 is 12 residues long. V lost 5 bases and J 8 bases, leaving 12 bases between the germline ends. The CDR3 protein is CASSHDRRGYTF. Written as DNA, the CDR3 is TGTGCCAGCAGCCATGACCGGCGGGGCTACACCTTC. Combining the CDR3 with reference TRBV7-2 and TRBJ1-2 gives the whole variable domain GAGVSQSPSNKVTEKGKDVELRCDPISGHTALYWYRQSLGQGLEFLIYFQGNSAPDKSGLPSDRFSAERTGGSVSTLTIQRTQQEDSAVYLCASSHDRRGYTFGSGTRLTVV.

The CDR3 nucleotides read TGTGCCAGCACCCCTCAAGGCAGATCCTACGAGCAGTACTTC. Its translation: CASTPQGRSYEQYF. The V call is TRBV6-2 or TRBV6-3, the J call TRBJ2-7; D is undetermined. Germline-derived CDR1 and CDR2 are MNHEY and SVGEGT. The CDR3 consists of 14 residues. Trimming took off 7 bases at V and 1 base at J, with 14 bases between the two ends.

There are a few counts of this clonotype. This chain links TRBV3-1 with TRBJ1-3; D ambiguous. The CDR3 sequence is 14 residues long. V was cut by 1 base and J by 0 bases, with 4 bases left in between. Germline CDR1 LGHDT, CDR2 YNNKEL (reference sequence). In nucleotides, the CDR3 is TGTGCCAGCAGCCAAGTCGTCTCTGGAAACACCATATATTTT. This encodes CASSQVVSGNTIYF.

This clonotype was seen a few times. J is TRBJ2-1 and V is TRBV6-2 or TRBV6-3; 11 bases are a match to TRBD2. V lost 0 bases, J lost 3 bases, and 10 bases stayed unmatched. Germline CDR1 and CDR2: MNHEY and SVGEGT. The CDR3 consists of 19 residues. This CDR3 reads CASSYSTSGVRKGYNEQFF. The CDR3 region has the DNA TGTGCCAGCAGTTACTCGACTAGCGGGGTACGGAAAGGCTACAATGAGCAGTTCTTC.

The CDR3 region is CASSEVRGTDTQYF. DNA for the CDR3: TGTGCCAGCAGTGAGGTGAGGGGCACAGATACGCAGTATTTT. The gene calls are TRBV2 and TRBJ2-3; tentatively, D is TRBD2 (5 bases). The ends were cut back, 3 bases at V and 1 base at J, with 8 bases in the middle. CDR1 is SNHLY, CDR2 FYNNEI, per germline. This CDR3 has 14 residues. Combining the CDR3 with reference TRBV2 and TRBJ2-3 gives the whole variable domain EPEVTQTPSHQVTQMGQEVILRCVPISNHLYFYWYRQILGQKVEFLVSFYNNEISEKSEIFDDQFSVERPDGSNFTLKIRSTKLEDSAMYFCASSEVRGTDTQYFGPGTRLTVL.

This CDR3 reads CASSFTGQLNEKLFF. CDR3 in DNA: TGCGCCAGCAGCTTTACGGGACAGCTTAATGAAAAACTGTTTTTT. The rearrangement joins TRBV5-1 to TRBJ1-4, with TRBD1 matching 7 bases. V was clipped by 2 bases and J by 4 bases; unmatched bases: 5. CDR1 is SGHRS and CDR2 is YFSETQ in the germline V gene. This CDR3 comprises 15 residues.

The gene calls are TRBV28 and TRBJ2-3, with D maybe TRBD2 (6 bases). Per the germline V gene, CDR1 is MDHEN and CDR2 is SYDVKM. V was trimmed by 5 bases and J by 0 bases, leaving 15 bases between them. The CDR3 is made up of 16 amino acids. The CDR3 DNA reads as TGTGCCAGCAGTCCTCGCGGGGCACCTAGCACAGATACGCAGTATTTT. The encoded protein is CASSPRGAPSTDTQYF. The full variable domain, in which reference TRBV28 and TRBJ2-3 provide the parts outside the CDR3, is DVKVTQSSRYLVKRTGEKVFLECVQDMDHENMFWYRQDPGLGLRLIYFSYDVKMKEKGDIPEGYSVSREKKERFSLILESASTNQTSMYLCASSPRGAPSTDTQYFGPGTRLTVL.

The chain employs TRBV6-5 and TRBJ2-4; 12 nucleotides line up with TRBD2. The CDR3 is made up of 15 amino acids. The J segment lost 5 bases and the V segment lost 6 bases, leaving 5 bases of the junction unmatched. Germline lookup yields CDR1 MNHEY and CDR2 SVGAGI. CDR3 sequence: CASSMTSGGQNIQYF. As DNA, the CDR3 is TGTGCCAGCAGCATGACTAGCGGGGGACAAAACATTCAGTACTTC.

As to this clonotype: A much more abundant neighbour one base away suggests this may be a read error. This chain connects TRBV2 to TRBJ2-5; D ambiguous. V lost 6 bases and J 1 base, leaving 6 bases between the germline ends. The CDR3 contains 12 residues. CDR1 and CDR2 from the germline V gene are SNHLY and FYNNEI. CDR3: CASRVTQETQYF. CDR3 nucleotide sequence: TGTGCCAGCAGGGTGACCCAAGAGACCCAGTACTTC.

The count of this clonotype is one. The gene calls are TRBV9 and TRBJ1-4; D is undetermined. There are 14 residues in the CDR3. Trimming stripped 0 bases from V and 10 bases from J, with 13 bases between. Germline V gives CDR1 SGDLS, CDR2 YYNGEE. CDR3 coding DNA: TGTGCCAGCAGCGTAGACCTGGGATCGGGAAAACTGTTTTTT. Translation: CASSVDLGSGKLFF. The variable domain in full, with the rest retrieved from reference TRBV9 and TRBJ1-4, is DSGVTQTPKHLITATGQRVTLRCSPRSGDLSVYWYQQSLDQGLQFLIQYYNGEERAKGNILERFSAQQFPDLHSELNLSSLELGDSALYFCASSVDLGSGKLFFGSGTQLSVL.